A selection of T cell receptor beta chains follows, all from one sample in a study of sequential checkpoint blockade in melanoma. Assay used: immunoSEQ multiplex PCR; TCRdb lists only in-frame clones, some missing. The data hold roughly 20,000 clones, with 26% observed a single time. The material was tumor tissue (inferred from file names), obtained from a patient given nivolumab and ipilimumab in sequence. These receptors were obtained from a human donor with melanoma. Both conserved end residues are part of each CDR3. A D gene is named only where the DNA matches it firmly. Size is stated for part of the rows, as once, few or many counts, or as a class when the clone is expanded.

-	TRBD1	18	TRBV18	TRBJ1-6	CASSPSGRTGGAYSPLHF	TGTGCCAGCTCACCGTCGGGACGGACAGGTGGGGCTTATTCACCCCTCCACTTT
-	TRBD2	17	TRBV19	TRBJ2-1	CASSIGLAGGLYNEQFF	TGTGCCAGTAGTATAGGGCTAGCGGGGGGGCTATACAATGAGCAGTTCTTC
-	TRBD1	14	TRBV6-8	TRBJ2-7	CASSFRTGGHEQYF	TGTGCCAGCAGTTTTCGGACAGGGGGCCACGAGCAGTACTTC
few	TRBD1	14	TRBV6-8	TRBJ1-1	CASRGTGPMAEAFF	TGTGCCAGCAGAGGGACAGGGCCGATGGCTGAAGCTTTCTTT
many	-	14	TRBV11-3	TRBJ2-5	CASSLGPAEETQYF	TGTGCCAGCAGCTTAGGGCCAGCTGAAGAGACCCAGTACTTC
-	TRBD1	17	TRBV7-4	TRBJ1-2	CASSLIGQGIERYGYTF	TGTGCCAGCAGCTTAATAGGACAGGGAATAGAACGCTATGGCTACACCTTC
few	-	15	TRBV19	TRBJ2-3	CASSPLWGSTDTQYF	TGTGCCAGTAGTCCCTTATGGGGTAGCACAGATACGCAGTATTTT
few	-	17	TRBV19	TRBJ1-3	CASSLLDIMTSGNTIYF	TGTGCCAGTAGTTTGTTGGACATCATGACATCTGGAAACACCATATATTTT
-	-	14	TRBV18	TRBJ2-5	CASSPPGHKETQYF	TGTGCCAGCTCACCACCGGGACACAAAGAGACCCAGTACTTC
few	TRBD2	13	TRBV30	TRBJ2-1	CAWSASTSGRMFF	TGTGCCTGGAGTGCCTCGACTAGCGGGAGAATGTTCTTC
few	TRBD1	14	TRBV29-1	TRBJ1-1	CSVEIGTGGHEAFF	TGCAGCGTTGAGATCGGGACAGGGGGGCATGAAGCTTTCTTT
-	-	17	TRBV23-1	TRBJ2-5	CASSFVERAEYQETQYF	TGCGCCAGCAGCTTTGTAGAGCGAGCAGAGTACCAAGAGACCCAGTACTTC
-	-	13	TRBV19	TRBJ2-5	CASSMRVEETQYF	TGTGCCAGTAGTATGAGGGTTGAAGAGACCCAGTACTTC
-	-	14	TRBV5-1	TRBJ2-5	CASSLGTSGETQYF	TGCGCCAGCAGCTTGGGGACGTCTGGGGAGACCCAGTACTTC
-	-	16	TRBV11-3	TRBJ2-3	CASSLEGASGTDTQYF	TGTGCCAGCAGCCTCGAGGGGGCTAGCGGCACAGATACGCAGTATTTT
few	TRBD1	15	TRBV6-8	TRBJ1-6	CASRPPGQGNSPLHF	TGTGCCAGCAGACCCCCGGGACAGGGTAATTCACCCCTCCACTTT
many	-	14	TRBV9	TRBJ2-3	CASSVGRGGGTQYF	TGTGCCAGCAGCGTAGGGAGGGGCGGAGGTACGCAGTATTTT
many	-	15	TRBV11-3	TRBJ2-5	CASSLSRGNRETQYF	TGTGCCAGCAGCTTATCACGGGGTAATCGAGAGACCCAGTACTTC
-	-	12	TRBV29-1	TRBJ2-1	CSVVVLANEQFF	TGCAGCGTTGTAGTGCTAGCGAATGAGCAGTTCTTC
medium-sized	-	16	TRBV6-8	TRBJ1-5	CASSAPSGLRNQPQHF	TGTGCCAGCAGTGCCCCGTCGGGATTGCGTAATCAGCCCCAGCATTTT
-	TRBD2	17	TRBV5-1	TRBJ2-1	CASSWGFLAGESNEQFF	TGCGCCAGCAGCTGGGGATTCCTAGCGGGAGAGTCAAATGAGCAGTTCTTC
-	TRBD2	16	TRBV5-1	TRBJ2-7	CASSLVGLAGAYEQYF	TGCGCCAGCAGCTTGGTTGGTCTAGCGGGAGCCTACGAGCAGTACTTC
-	-	15	TRBV5-1	TRBJ1-1	CASSWGSGMNTEAFF	TGCGCCAGCAGCTGGGGATCCGGGATGAACACTGAAGCTTTCTTT
-	-	14	TRBV6-8	TRBJ1-4	CASSYGGVNEKLFF	TGTGCCAGCAGTTACGGGGGGGTTAATGAAAAACTGTTTTTT
-	-	14	TRBV14	TRBJ2-5	CASSQDIGVETQYF	TGTGCCAGCAGCCAAGACATAGGTGTGGAGACCCAGTACTTC
-	TRBD2	14	TRBV23-1	TRBJ2-2	CASITSGGHGELFF	TGCGCCAGCATCACTAGCGGGGGGCACGGGGAGCTGTTTTTT
few	TRBD1	15	TRBV6-8	TRBJ1-5	CASSGAGGMNQPQHF	TGTGCCAGCAGTGGGGCAGGGGGCATGAATCAGCCCCAGCATTTT
-	TRBD2	14	TRBV10-3	TRBJ2-3	CATGERGYTDTQYF	TGTGCTACGGGGGAGCGGGGCTACACAGATACGCAGTATTTT